This T cell receptor (beta chain) was sequenced for a study of PD-1 blockade in classical Hodgkin lymphoma. Relapse after autologous stem cell transplantation occurred in every patient, and brentuximab vedotin exposure varied. Profiling relied on immunoSEQ multiplex PCR, and the TCRdb table lists in-frame clones only, not all of them. The data hold some 65,000 clones, with over 55% observed a single time. Looked up from germline, CDR1 is SGHNT and CDR2 is YENEEA. The V end was cut by 5 bases, the J end by 4 bases, with 15 bases between. This CDR3 spans 15 amino acids. This receptor was obtained from a human donor with classical Hodgkin lymphoma. The chain combines TRBV11-3 with TRBJ2-1, with D perhaps matching TRBD2 (5 bases). The specimen comprised peripheral blood mononuclear cells (PBMCs), sampled before the second cycle of nivolumab. The CDR3 DNA sequence: TGTGCCAGCAGCCTAGGGCTAGCTATGTACAATGAGCAGTTCTTC. This codes for CASSLGLAMYNEQFF.